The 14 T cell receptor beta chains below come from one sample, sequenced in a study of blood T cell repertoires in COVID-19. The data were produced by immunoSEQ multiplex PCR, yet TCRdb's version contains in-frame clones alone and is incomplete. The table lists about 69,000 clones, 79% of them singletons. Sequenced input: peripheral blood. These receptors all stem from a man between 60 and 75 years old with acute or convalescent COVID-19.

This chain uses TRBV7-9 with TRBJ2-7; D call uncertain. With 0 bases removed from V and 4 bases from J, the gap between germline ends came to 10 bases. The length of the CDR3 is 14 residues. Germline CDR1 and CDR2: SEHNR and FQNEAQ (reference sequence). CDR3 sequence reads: CASSLACSFYEQYF. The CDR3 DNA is TGTGCCAGCAGCTTAGCATGTTCCTTTTACGAGCAGTACTTC.

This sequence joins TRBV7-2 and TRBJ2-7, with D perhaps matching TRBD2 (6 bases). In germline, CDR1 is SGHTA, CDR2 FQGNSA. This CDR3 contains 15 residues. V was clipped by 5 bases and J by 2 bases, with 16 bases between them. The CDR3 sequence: CASSQTGLWTYEQYF. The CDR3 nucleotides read TGTGCCAGCAGCCAGACGGGACTCTGGACCTACGAGCAGTACTTC.

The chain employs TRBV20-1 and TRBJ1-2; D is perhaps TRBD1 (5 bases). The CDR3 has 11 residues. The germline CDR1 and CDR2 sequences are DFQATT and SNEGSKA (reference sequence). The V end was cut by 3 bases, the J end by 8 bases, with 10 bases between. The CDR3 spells CSASWGGGYTF. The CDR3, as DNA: TGCAGTGCTAGTTGGGGGGGAGGCTACACCTTC.

CDR3: CASSQQTGGSYEQYF. CDR3 in DNA: TGTGCCAGCAGCCAACAGACAGGCGGCTCCTACGAGCAGTACTTC. This chain connects TRBV4-2 to TRBJ2-7, with D possibly being TRBD1 (6 bases). CDR1 LGHNA and CDR2 YNFKEQ come from the germline V gene. There are 15 residues in the CDR3. The V end was cut by 2 bases, the J end by 0 bases, with 11 bases between.

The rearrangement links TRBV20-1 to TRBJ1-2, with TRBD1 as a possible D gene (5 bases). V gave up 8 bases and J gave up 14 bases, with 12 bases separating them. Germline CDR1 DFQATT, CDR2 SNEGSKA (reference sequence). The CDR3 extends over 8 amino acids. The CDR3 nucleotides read TGCAGTACCGGGGGAAGGACCTTC. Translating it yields CSTGGRTF.

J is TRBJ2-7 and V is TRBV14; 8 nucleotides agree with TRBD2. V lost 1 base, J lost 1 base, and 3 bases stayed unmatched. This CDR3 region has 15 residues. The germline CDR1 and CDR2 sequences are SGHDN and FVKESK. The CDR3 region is CASSQAPSGSYEQYF. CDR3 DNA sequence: TGTGCCAGCAGCCAAGCCCCTAGCGGGTCCTACGAGCAGTACTTC.

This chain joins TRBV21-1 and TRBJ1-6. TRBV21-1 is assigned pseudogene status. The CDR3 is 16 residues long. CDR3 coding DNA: TGTGCCAGCAGCAAAGCGACCGACGGGCGGGTTTCACCCCTCCACTTT. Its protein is CASSKATDGRVSPLHF.

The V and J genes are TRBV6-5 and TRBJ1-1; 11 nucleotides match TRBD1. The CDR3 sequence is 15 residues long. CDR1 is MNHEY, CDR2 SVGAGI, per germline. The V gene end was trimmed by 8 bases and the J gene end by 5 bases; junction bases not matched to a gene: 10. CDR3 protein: CASLGDRGAGTEAFF. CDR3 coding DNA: TGTGCCAGCTTGGGGGACAGGGGGGCCGGAACTGAAGCTTTCTTT.

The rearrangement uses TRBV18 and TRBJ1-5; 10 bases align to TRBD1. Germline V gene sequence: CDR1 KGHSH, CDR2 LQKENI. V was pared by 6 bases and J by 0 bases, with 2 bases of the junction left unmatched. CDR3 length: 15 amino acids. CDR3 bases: TGTGCCAGCTCCGGGACAGGGGTTAGCAATCAGCCCCAGCATTTT. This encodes CASSGTGVSNQPQHF.

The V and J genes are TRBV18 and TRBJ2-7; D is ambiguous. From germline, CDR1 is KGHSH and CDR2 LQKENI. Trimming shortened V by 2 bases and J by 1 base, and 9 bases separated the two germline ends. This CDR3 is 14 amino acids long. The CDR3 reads CASSPKSASYEQYF. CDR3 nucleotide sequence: TGTGCCAGCTCACCAAAGAGCGCTTCCTACGAGCAGTACTTC.

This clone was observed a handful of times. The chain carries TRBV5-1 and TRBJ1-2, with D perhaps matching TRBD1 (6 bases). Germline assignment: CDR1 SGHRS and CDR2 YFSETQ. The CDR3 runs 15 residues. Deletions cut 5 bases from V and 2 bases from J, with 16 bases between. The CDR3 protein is CASSIDSQGNYGYTF. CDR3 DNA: TGCGCCAGCAGTATCGACTCCCAGGGGAACTATGGCTACACCTTC.

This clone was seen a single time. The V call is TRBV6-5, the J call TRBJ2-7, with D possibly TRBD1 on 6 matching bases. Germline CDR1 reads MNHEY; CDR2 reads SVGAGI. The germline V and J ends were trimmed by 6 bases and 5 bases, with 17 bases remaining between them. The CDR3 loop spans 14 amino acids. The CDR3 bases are TGTGCCAGCAGCCAGAGGGGGTGGGCTAACGAGCAGTACTTC. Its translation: CASSQRGWANEQYF.

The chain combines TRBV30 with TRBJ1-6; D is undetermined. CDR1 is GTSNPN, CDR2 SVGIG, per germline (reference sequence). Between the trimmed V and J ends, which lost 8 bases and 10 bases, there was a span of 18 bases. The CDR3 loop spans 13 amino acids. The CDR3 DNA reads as TGTGCCCGGCGTGTGGGGAGGAACTCACCCCTCCACTTT. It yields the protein CARRVGRNSPLHF.

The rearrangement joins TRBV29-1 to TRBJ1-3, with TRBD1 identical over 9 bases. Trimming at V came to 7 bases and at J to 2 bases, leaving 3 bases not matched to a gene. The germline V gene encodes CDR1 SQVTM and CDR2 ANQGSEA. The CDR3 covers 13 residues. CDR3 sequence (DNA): TGCAGCGCCCGGACAGGGGCTGGAAACACCATATATTTT. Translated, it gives CSARTGAGNTIYF.